This is a list of T cell receptor beta chains from one sample in a study of identifying expanded T cells in peripheral blood. Method: immunoSEQ multiplex PCR; TCRdb's copy keeps in-frame clones and lacks some. The data contain 70,000 to 100,000 clones, 75% to 90% of them singletons. Sample: blood. The origin of the receptors is a person aged 18-69 years in good health. The CDR3 runs from the conserved cysteine through the conserved F or W. Each record gives: D gene, V gene, clone size, J gene, CDR3 protein, CDR3 DNA. D genes are given only for firm matches. The size of a clone is reported for some rows only, either as once, few or many, or as a class for expanded clones.

>TRBD1|TRBV14|once|TRBJ1-1
CASSQVVGGYTEAFF
TGTGCCAGCAGCCAAGTGGTAGGGGGCTACACTGAAGCTTTCTTT
>NA|TRBV5-4|NA|TRBJ2-7
CASSLSGLAPFGVSYEQYF
TGTGCCAGCAGCCTGAGTGGTCTGGCCCCCTTCGGAGTCTCCTACGAGCAGTACTTC
>NA|TRBV7-9|many|TRBJ1-2
CASSLEPDNYGYTF
TGTGCCAGCAGCTTAGAGCCGGATAACTATGGCTACACCTTC
>TRBD2|TRBV7-7|NA|TRBJ2-5
CASSLWTRETQYF
TGTGCCAGCAGCTTATGGACTAGAGAGACCCAGTACTTC
>TRBD2|TRBV4-1|NA|TRBJ2-3
CASSHSQSGGSTDTQYF
TGCGCCAGCAGCCACAGCCAAAGCGGGGGTAGCACAGATACGCAGTATTTT
>TRBD1|TRBV5-4|NA|TRBJ2-1
CASGYPLGGLSYNEQFF
TGTGCCAGCGGATACCCTTTAGGGGGCTTGTCCTACAATGAGCAGTTCTTC
>NA|TRBV14|NA|TRBJ2-5
CASSPRQQETQYF
TGTGCCAGCAGCCCAAGACAGCAAGAGACCCAGTACTTC
>TRBD1|TRBV19|NA|TRBJ1-1
CASKVRDRGLSRNTEAFF
TGTGCCAGTAAGGTACGTGACAGGGGCCTTTCTAGGAACACTGAAGCTTTCTTT
>NA|TRBV2|NA|TRBJ2-7
CASESTNSYEQYF
TGTGCCAGCGAAAGCACTAACTCCTACGAGCAGTACTTC
>NA|TRBV7-9|once|TRBJ2-1
CASPGGPYNEQFF
TGTGCCAGCCCAGGGGGGCCCTACAATGAGCAGTTCTTC
>TRBD1|TRBV9|NA|TRBJ2-7
CASSVAGTGGYEQYF
TGTGCCAGCAGCGTAGCGGGGACAGGGGGCTACGAGCAGTACTTC
>TRBD1|TRBV6-1|few|TRBJ1-2
CASETGANGYGYTF
TGTGCCAGCGAGACAGGGGCGAACGGGTATGGCTACACCTTC
>NA|TRBV5-4|NA|TRBJ2-3
CASSSKDSTDTQYF
TGTGCCAGCAGCTCGAAAGACAGCACAGATACGCAGTATTTT
>TRBD1|TRBV7-2|NA|TRBJ1-1
CASSPRTGDAFF
TGTGCCAGCAGCCCCCGCACAGGGGACGCTTTCTTT
>NA|TRBV10-1|NA|TRBJ2-7
CASSESSSGAYEQYF
TGCGCCAGCAGTGAGTCGAGTTCGGGGGCCTACGAGCAGTACTTC
>NA|TRBV10-1|NA|TRBJ1-1
CASSESMGRTEAFF
TGCGCCAGCAGTGAATCTATGGGGCGCACTGAAGCTTTCTTT
>NA|TRBV6-6|NA|TRBJ1-3
CASSLSGNTIYF
TGTGCCAGCAGTCTCTCAGGAAACACCATATATTTT
>NA|TRBV6-5|NA|TRBJ1-3
CASSYRQNSGNTIYF
TGTGCCAGCAGTTACCGACAGAACTCTGGAAACACCATATATTTT
>TRBD1|TRBV25-1|NA|TRBJ1-2
CASSPKGQIYGYTF
TGTGCCAGCAGTCCAAAGGGACAGATCTATGGCTACACCTTC
>TRBD1|TRBV11-3|NA|TRBJ2-1
CASSLGTGRRRYNEQFF
TGTGCCAGCAGCTTAGGGACAGGGCGAAGGCGCTACAATGAGCAGTTCTTC
>NA|TRBV25-1|NA|TRBJ1-6
CASRGGSYNSPLHF
TGTGCCAGCAGGGGCGGATCCTATAATTCACCCCTCCACTTT
>NA|TRBV7-9|NA|TRBJ1-5
CASSLVDSYQPQHF
TGTGCCAGCAGCTTAGTGGACAGTTATCAGCCCCAGCATTTT
>NA|TRBV13|once|TRBJ2-6
CASSLRSGANVLTF
TGTGCCAGCAGCTTACGTTCCGGGGCCAACGTCCTGACTTTC
>TRBD1|TRBV9|NA|TRBJ1-2
CASSATGTGGESYTF
TGTGCCAGCAGCGCCACCGGGACAGGGGGCGAGAGCTACACCTTC
>NA|TRBV7-9|NA|TRBJ1-5
CASSFFQGSNQPQHF
TGTGCCAGCAGCTTTTTCCAGGGGAGCAATCAGCCCCAGCATTTT
>NA|TRBV7-9|NA|TRBJ1-2
CASSLGSGYGYTF
TGTGCCAGCAGCTTAGGGTCCGGGTATGGCTACACCTTC
>NA|TRBV6-1|NA|TRBJ2-7
CASSRARTDYEQYF
TGTGCCAGCAGTAGAGCCCGGACAGACTACGAGCAGTACTTC
>TRBD2|TRBV7-2|NA|TRBJ2-1
CASSLARGGVFF
TGTGCCAGCAGCTTAGCGCGGGGGGGCGTTTTCTTC
>TRBD1|TRBV7-8|NA|TRBJ2-2
CASSSGTGVTGELFF
TGTGCCAGCAGCTCCGGGACAGGGGTTACCGGGGAGCTGTTTTTT
>NA|TRBV6-5|once|TRBJ1-3
CASFGSSGNTIYF
TGTGCCAGCTTTGGCAGCTCTGGAAACACCATATATTTT
>TRBD1|TRBV27|NA|TRBJ2-3
CASSYRGRDTQYF
TGTGCCAGCAGTTACAGGGGGCGGGATACGCAGTATTTT
>NA|TRBV4-3|NA|TRBJ1-4
CASSQEGASTRAEKLFF
TGCGCCAGCAGCCAAGAAGGGGCCTCCACGAGGGCTGAAAAACTGTTTTTT
>NA|TRBV30|NA|TRBJ1-1
CAWRTTGSNEAFF
TGTGCCTGGAGGACTACAGGGTCTAATGAAGCTTTCTTT
>TRBD1|TRBV28|NA|TRBJ2-3
CASSLLGRGLPITDTQYF
TGTGCCAGCAGTTTACTGGGCAGGGGGCTTCCTATCACAGATACGCAGTATTTT
>NA|TRBV7-9|NA|TRBJ1-2
CASSRLVFYGYTF
TGTGCCAGCAGCCGTCTCGTTTTCTATGGCTACACCTTC
>NA|TRBV6-6|once|TRBJ1-1
CASRARNTEAFF
TGTGCCAGCCGGGCTAGGAACACTGAAGCTTTCTTT
>NA|TRBV7-6|once|TRBJ2-2
CASSFEGFGTGELFF
TGTGCCAGCAGCTTTGAGGGTTTCGGAACCGGGGAGCTGTTTTTT
>TRBD1|TRBV29-1|NA|TRBJ1-2
CSAEGAIGQGPDGYTF
TGCAGCGCCGAGGGGGCCATTGGACAGGGCCCCGATGGCTACACCTTC
>NA|TRBV5-1|NA|TRBJ1-2
CASSPGLSYGYTF
TGCGCCAGCAGCCCGGGACTTAGCTATGGCTACACCTTC
>NA|TRBV10-2|NA|TRBJ2-3
CASSEMGTQYF
TGCGCCAGCAGTGAGATGGGTACGCAGTATTTT
>NA|TRBV18|NA|TRBJ1-1
CASSPLHARVGAPNTEAFF
TGTGCCAGCTCACCACTCCACGCCCGGGTGGGAGCGCCTAACACTGAAGCTTTCTTT
>NA|TRBV6-5|NA|TRBJ1-1
CASTTGHTEAFF
TGTGCCAGCACCACAGGGCACACTGAAGCTTTCTTT
>NA|TRBV5-1|NA|TRBJ1-1
CASSLGGANTEAFF
TGCGCCAGCAGCTTGGGGGGCGCGAACACTGAAGCTTTCTTT
>TRBD1|TRBV27|NA|TRBJ2-1
CASSYGTVGNEQFF
TGTGCCAGCAGTTATGGGACAGTTGGAAATGAGCAGTTCTTC
>NA|TRBV5-1|NA|TRBJ1-1
CASGEQTGNTEAFF
TGCGCCAGCGGGGAACAGACAGGGAACACTGAAGCTTTCTTT
>NA|TRBV5-1|NA|TRBJ2-7
CASSFLSYEQYF
TGCGCCAGCAGCTTCCTCTCATACGAGCAGTACTTC
>NA|TRBV27|NA|TRBJ2-1
CASSRSRDRPLSYNEQFF
TGTGCCAGCAGTAGGTCCCGCGACAGGCCTCTCTCCTACAATGAGCAGTTCTTC
>NA|TRBV19|NA|TRBJ1-5
CASSIYEAGQTFNQPQHF
TGTGCCAGTAGTATATACGAAGCGGGTCAAACCTTCAATCAGCCCCAGCATTTT
>NA|TRBV7-2|NA|TRBJ1-1
CASSLFLTNTEAFF
TGTGCCAGCAGCTTGTTCCTCACGAACACTGAAGCTTTCTTT
>NA|TRBV7-2|NA|TRBJ2-1
CASRGEAGSRLSSYNEQFF
TGTGCCAGCAGGGGGGAGGCGGGGAGCCGTTTGAGCTCCTACAATGAGCAGTTCTTC
>TRBD1|TRBV6-1|NA|TRBJ2-3
CASREPWTGPTDTQYF
TGTGCCAGCAGAGAACCCTGGACAGGGCCCACAGATACGCAGTATTTT
>NA|TRBV4-1|NA|TRBJ2-1
CASSQVRRVYNEQFF
TGCGCCAGCAGCCAAGTACGCAGGGTTTACAATGAGCAGTTCTTC
>TRBD1|TRBV7-2|NA|TRBJ1-1
CASRKDRGSEAFF
TGTGCCAGCAGGAAGGACAGGGGATCTGAAGCTTTCTTT
>NA|TRBV28|once|TRBJ2-7
CASSSGRRSSYEQYF
TGTGCCAGCAGCTCAGGGCGCAGGAGCTCCTACGAGCAGTACTTC
>NA|TRBV6-1|NA|TRBJ2-7
CASSELTGTEQYF
TGTGCCAGCAGTGAATTAACAGGGACCGAGCAGTACTTC
>NA|TRBV6-6|NA|TRBJ1-1
CASLQRGQINTEAFF
TGTGCCAGCCTGCAACGAGGGCAGATTAACACTGAAGCTTTCTTT
>NA|TRBV5-6|NA|TRBJ1-5
CASSLGGIQPQHF
TGTGCCAGCAGCTTGGGGGGGATTCAGCCCCAGCATTTT
>TRBD1|TRBV5-6|NA|TRBJ2-6
CASSQVPRTGSGANVLTF
TGTGCCAGCAGCCAGGTACCCCGGACAGGCTCTGGGGCCAACGTCCTGACTTTC
>NA|TRBV6-5|NA|TRBJ1-3
CASSRGSASGNTIYF
TGTGCCAGCAGTCGTGGATCTGCCTCTGGAAACACCATATATTTT